The clone carrying this T cell receptor (beta chain) came up a few times. Antigen unknown. The data are from a study of cytomegalovirus exposure and HLA in healthy donors. Findings of the study overall: Reports indicated that the classifier achieved high specificity and sensitivity in diagnosing cytomegalovirus status. Usually a TCR sequence was rare, but some public TCRs were found in many donors. Later work found that TCR association rates differed between HLA loci; DRB1 had the most and HLA-C the fewest.

This CDR3 spans 14 amino acids. CDR1 is MNHNS, CDR2 SASEGT, per germline. Deletions cut 3 bases from V and 3 bases from J, with 9 bases between. A multiplex PCR was run with 60 Vbeta primers and 13 Jbeta primers. The method was immunoSEQ multiplex PCR; TCRdb's version includes in-frame clones alone and lacks a portion of them. The sample carries more than 130,000 clones, over 75% recorded once. This TCR was recovered from a man aged 25-40 years in good health and CMV-seronegative. Sequenced input: PBMCs. The genes are TRBV6-1 and TRBJ1-5; D call uncertain. The DNA for the CDR3 is TGTGCCAGCAGTGAGGCGGGTCCCAATCAGCCCCAGCATTTT. Protein product: CASSEAGPNQPQHF.